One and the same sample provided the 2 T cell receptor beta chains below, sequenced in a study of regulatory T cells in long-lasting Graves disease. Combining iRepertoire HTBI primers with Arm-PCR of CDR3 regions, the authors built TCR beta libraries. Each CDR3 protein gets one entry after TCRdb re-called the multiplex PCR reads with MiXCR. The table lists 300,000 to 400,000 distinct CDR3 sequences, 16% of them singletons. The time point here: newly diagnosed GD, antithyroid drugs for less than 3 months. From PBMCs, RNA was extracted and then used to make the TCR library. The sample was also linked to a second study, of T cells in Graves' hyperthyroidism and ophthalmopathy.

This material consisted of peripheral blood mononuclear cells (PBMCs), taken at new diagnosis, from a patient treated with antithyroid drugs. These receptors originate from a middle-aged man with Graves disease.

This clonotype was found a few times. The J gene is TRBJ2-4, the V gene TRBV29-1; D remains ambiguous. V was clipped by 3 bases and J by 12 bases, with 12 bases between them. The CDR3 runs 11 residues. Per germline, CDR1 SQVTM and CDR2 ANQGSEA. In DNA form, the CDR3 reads TGCAGCGTTGAGACGCTGGGCAATCAGTACTTC. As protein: CSVETLGNQYF.

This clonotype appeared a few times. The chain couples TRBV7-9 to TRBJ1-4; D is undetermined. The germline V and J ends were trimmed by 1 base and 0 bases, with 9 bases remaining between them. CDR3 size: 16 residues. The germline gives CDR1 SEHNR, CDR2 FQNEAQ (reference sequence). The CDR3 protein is CASSLGLPATNEKLFF. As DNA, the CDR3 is TGTGCCAGCAGCTTAGGACTGCCGGCAACTAATGAAAAACTGTTTTTT.